A single sample is the source of the 23 T cell receptor beta chains below, sequenced in a study of T-cell reconstitution after alpha-beta-depleted transplantation in children (dated by TCRdb to between 2015 and 2016). Explained via the paper, the treatment or condition label denotes: allogeneic hematopoietic cell transplantation with graft depleted of TCRalphabeta T cells and CD19 B cells. The method behind the library was PCR. The instrument was an Illumina HiSeq 2500. Molecular barcoding was employed in the preparation of TCR libraries, with unique molecular identifiers being used to normalize TCRbeta repertoire quantification. Using fastp trimming at Q25 and MiXCR clonotype assembly, TCRdb reanalyzed the public sequencing data and kept in-frame beta chains. Rows are unified per CDR3 protein, each entry keeping the most common DNA and genes. The sample has about 260,000 distinct CDR3 sequences on record, roughly 8.2% of them singletons. The top ten hold 6.3% of the sample.

Sequencing was performed on PBMCs, mostly from graft donor cells, taken 180 days after TCRalphabeta/CD19-depleted stem cell transplant. These receptors all come from a male patient younger than 18 who had a stem cell transplant for acute lymphoblastic leukemia, so the T cells may come from the graft donor.

The sample holds many counts of this clonotype. CDR3 in amino acids: CSASYASQGSETQYF. The CDR3 nucleotides are TGCAGTGCTAGTTACGCCTCACAGGGAAGTGAGACCCAGTACTTC. The chain employs TRBV20-1 and TRBJ2-5, with a weak D call TRBD1 (6 bases). Germline CDR1 and CDR2: DFQATT and SNEGSKA (reference sequence). This CDR3 comprises 15 residues. V lost 3 bases to trimming and J lost 5 bases, with 19 bases between them.

This clonotype was recorded many times. V is TRBV4-1 and J is TRBJ2-5, with D possibly matching TRBD1 (7 bases). This CDR3 comprises 14 residues. Trimming shortened V by 3 bases and J by 3 bases, and 11 bases separated the two germline ends. CDR1 and CDR2 from the germline V gene are MGHRA and YSYEKL. The CDR3 here is CASSHSRGEETQYF. The CDR3 DNA follows: TGCGCCAGCAGCCACTCCAGGGGGGAAGAGACCCAGTACTTC.

This clonotype was picked up many times. This chain joins TRBV12-3 or TRBV12-4 and TRBJ2-5, with D perhaps matching TRBD2 (5 bases). The CDR3 is 13 amino acids. Trimming cost V 3 bases and J 5 bases, with 10 bases left between them. The CDR3 reads CASSFEGRETQYF. For the CDR3, the DNA is TGTGCCAGCAGTTTTGAGGGTAGGGAGACCCAGTACTTC.

This clonotype came up many times. The J gene is TRBJ1-2, the V gene TRBV25-1, with D perhaps TRBD1 (5 bases). CDR1 and CDR2 from the germline V gene are MGHDK and SYGVNS. V lost 3 bases and J 2 bases, leaving 7 bases between the germline ends. The CDR3 is 13 residues long. The CDR3, as DNA: TGTGCCAGCAGTGAGCCAGGGAACTATGGCTACACCTTC. Amino acid sequence: CASSEPGNYGYTF.

This clonotype came up many times. The chain joins TRBV4-1 to TRBJ1-5, with 9 bases matching TRBD1. After removal of 4 bases from V and 9 bases from J, the junction contained 10 bases not matched to a gene. There are 15 residues in the CDR3. Germline CDR1 and CDR2: MGHRA and YSYEKL. The CDR3 spells CASSPGTGIPLPQHF. The CDR3 DNA follows: TGCGCCAGCAGCCCCGGGACAGGGATCCCCCTGCCCCAGCATTTT.

The chain couples TRBV5-4 to TRBJ2-5; 10 nucleotides line up with TRBD2. Germline V gene data show CDR1 as SGHNT and CDR2 as YYREEE (reference sequence). This CDR3 contains 15 residues. The junction had 3 bases not matched to a gene; V was cut back by 2 bases and J by 2 bases. In nucleotides, the CDR3 is TGTGCCAGCAGCTTCCAAGCGGGGGGGCAAGAGACCCAGTACTTC. It translates to CASSFQAGGQETQYF. Full variable domain (remainder filled in from reference TRBV5-4 and TRBJ2-5): ETGVTQSPTHLIKTRGQQVTLRCSSQSGHNTVSWYQQALGQGPQFIFQYYREEENGRGNFPPRFSGLQFPNYSSELNVNALELDDSALYLCASSFQAGGQETQYFGPGTRLLVL.

Worth noting for this clonotype: A much larger clonotype is one base distant, so this may be a read error. The chain combines TRBV6-1 with TRBJ1-1; perhaps TRBD1 as D (5 bases). The CDR3 is 16 residues long. From germline, CDR1 is MNHNS and CDR2 SASEGT. The CDR3 sequence: CAGSTRDGRPNTEAFF. CDR3 nucleotides: TGTGCCGGCAGTACCCGGGACGGGAGGCCGAACACTGAAGCTTTCTTT.

This clonotype occurred many times. The gene calls are TRBV5-1 and TRBJ2-2; TRBD1 is a possible D gene (6 bases). The germline V gene has CDR1 SGHRS and CDR2 YFSETQ. This CDR3 spans 16 amino acids. Trimming cost V 1 base and J 5 bases, with 15 bases left between them. This CDR3 is CASSLFLQGETGELFF. CDR3 nucleotides: TGCGCCAGCAGCTTGTTCTTACAGGGAGAAACCGGGGAGCTGTTTTTT. Drawing the rest from reference TRBV5-1 and TRBJ2-2, the complete variable domain is KAGVTQTPRYLIKTRGQQVTLSCSPISGHRSVSWYQQTPGQGLQFLFEYFSETQRNKGNFPGRFSGRQFSNSRSEMNVSTLELGDSALYLCASSLFLQGETGELFFGEGSRLTVL.

This clonotype was detected a few times. This chain uses TRBV20-1 with TRBJ2-1, with 9 bases lining up with TRBD1. This CDR3 spans 14 amino acids. V lost 5 bases, J lost 6 bases, and 8 bases stayed unmatched. In germline, CDR1 is DFQATT, CDR2 SNEGSKA (reference sequence). The chain's CDR3 is CSACHRQGVNEQFF. Here the CDR3 DNA reads TGCAGTGCTTGTCATCGACAGGGGGTCAATGAGCAGTTCTTC.

This clonotype was seen ten or more times. The CDR3 nucleotides are TGTGCCACCACGACCGGGCAAATGGGTGTAAGTACGCAGTATTTT. This sequence encodes CATTTGQMGVSTQYF. The chain couples TRBV2 to TRBJ2-3; D is unclear. From germline, CDR1 is SNHLY and CDR2 FYNNEI. This CDR3 contains 15 residues. The ends were cut back, 10 bases at V and 8 bases at J, with 25 bases in the middle.

This clonotype has at least ten counts. The rearrangement links TRBV4-2 to TRBJ2-2, with TRBD1 identical over 9 bases. This CDR3 region has 16 residues. Looked up from germline, CDR1 is LGHNA and CDR2 is YNFKEQ. V trimming: 0 bases; J trimming: 5 bases; junction bases outside the gene matches: 4. CDR3 protein: CASSQESGQGTGELFF. The CDR3 coding sequence is TGTGCCAGCAGCCAAGAATCAGGACAGGGGACCGGGGAGCTGTTTTTT.

The chain has TRBV7-9 and TRBJ1-4, with D unclear. This CDR3 comprises 16 residues. The germline CDR1 and CDR2 sequences are SEHNR and FQNEAQ (reference sequence). V lost 2 bases to trimming and J lost 5 bases, with 15 bases between them. The CDR3 here is CASSLMEALLNEKLFF. In nucleotides, the CDR3 is TGTGCCAGCAGCTTAATGGAGGCGCTCCTGAATGAAAAACTGTTTTTT.

This clonotype was detected ten times or more. The rearrangement uses TRBV12-3 or TRBV12-4 and TRBJ2-3, with 10 bases identical to TRBD2. The trim removed 6 bases at V and 1 base at J, leaving 4 bases unmatched. This CDR3 comprises 15 residues. CDR3 residues: CASSRGTSGTDTQYF. The DNA for the CDR3 is TGTGCCAGCAGCCGGGGGACTAGCGGCACAGATACGCAGTATTTT.

This clonotype was counted at least ten times. This rearrangement joins TRBV29-1 to TRBJ1-2; the D gene is possibly TRBD1 (5 bases). V was pared by 7 bases and J by 6 bases, with 15 bases between. The CDR3 extends over 12 amino acids. The germline V gene encodes CDR1 SQVTM and CDR2 ANQGSEA. For the CDR3, the DNA is TGCAGCGCCTATAGCCTAGGGGATGGCTACACCTTC. Protein: CSAYSLGDGYTF.

This clonotype was seen repeatedly, ten times or more. The J gene is TRBJ2-7, the V gene TRBV28; TRBD1 might be the D (5 bases). Trimming took 1 base from V and 7 from J, leaving 8 bases between them. Germline-derived CDR1 and CDR2 are MDHEN and SYDVKM. This CDR3 comprises 12 residues. CDR3: CASSLYRGEQYF. The CDR3 DNA sequence: TGTGCCAGCAGTTTATATAGGGGAGAGCAGTACTTC.

This clonotype was picked up many times. The CDR3, as DNA: TGCAGTGCTAGATCCGGGACGGATAATTCACCCCTCCACTTT. It specifies CSARSGTDNSPLHF. The chain joins TRBV20-1 to TRBJ1-6; maybe TRBD1 (5 bases). Germline V gene data show CDR1 as DFQATT and CDR2 as SNEGSKA (reference sequence). V gave up 2 bases and J gave up 5 bases, with 10 bases separating them. The CDR3 contains 14 residues.

Many counts were recorded for this clonotype. The chain carries TRBV12-3 or TRBV12-4 and TRBJ2-5; the match to TRBD2 covers 10 bases. The ends lost 4 bases at V and 1 base at J; junction bases unmatched: 6. The CDR3 contains 16 residues. Written as DNA, the CDR3 is TGTGCCAGCAGTTCGGCACTAGCGGGATTCCAAGAGACCCAGTACTTC. As protein: CASSSALAGFQETQYF.

This clonotype was seen many times. The CDR3 DNA follows: TGTGCCACCATAGGGGGAGGAGAGACCCAGTACTTC. The encoded protein is CATIGGGETQYF. The rearrangement uses TRBV28 and TRBJ2-5; D is perhaps TRBD1 or TRBD2 (6 bases each). Trimming cost V 10 bases and J 4 bases, with 13 bases left between them. The CDR3 covers 12 residues. Germline values: CDR1 MDHEN, CDR2 SYDVKM.

The table lists this clonotype with many counts. The chain employs TRBV12-3 or TRBV12-4 and TRBJ1-2; 8 bases align to TRBD1. The CDR3 runs to 16 residues. V trimming: 1 base; J trimming: 6 bases; junction bases outside the gene matches: 10. The CDR3 sequence is CASSLGQGASGDGYTF. DNA for the CDR3: TGTGCCAGCAGTTTAGGGCAGGGGGCTTCAGGAGATGGCTACACCTTC.

This clonotype was recorded many times. V and J are TRBV2 and TRBJ1-4; 7 bases map to TRBD1. The CDR3 totals 15 residues. V was pared by 6 bases and J by 2 bases, with 6 bases of the junction left unmatched. Looked up from germline, CDR1 is SNHLY and CDR2 is FYNNEI. DNA for the CDR3: TGTGCCAGCAGGCGACAGGGCGCGACTAATGAAAAACTGTTTTTT. Encoded protein: CASRRQGATNEKLFF.

The chain links TRBV19 to TRBJ2-7; 7 bases map to TRBD2. V lost 10 bases and J lost 3; bases outside the gene matches: 12. The germline V gene has CDR1 LNHDA and CDR2 SQIVND (reference sequence). The CDR3 consists of 14 residues. Written as DNA, the CDR3 is TGTGCCACCGCTTGGGGGGGAGGAAACTACGAGCAGTACTTC. It yields the protein CATAWGGGNYEQYF.

This clonotype was counted ten times or more. The chain couples TRBV12-3 or TRBV12-4 to TRBJ1-5, with TRBD1 as a possible D gene (5 bases). Between the trimmed V and J ends, which lost 7 bases and 3 bases, there was a span of 13 bases. The CDR3 loop spans 14 amino acids. The CDR3 region has the DNA TGTGCCAGCACCTACGGGGGTAACAATCAGCCCCAGCATTTT. Translated: CASTYGGNNQPQHF.

The table lists this clonotype with many counts. The rearrangement uses TRBV10-3 and TRBJ1-6, with no clear D. Germline loops: CDR1 ENHRY, CDR2 SYGVKD. CDR3 length: 13 amino acids. V shed 8 bases and J shed 5 bases, with 10 bases lying between them. CDR3 DNA sequence: TGTGCCATCGGTCCGGATAATAATTCACCCCTCCACTTT. Protein: CAIGPDNNSPLHF.